The 21 T cell receptor beta chains given below trace back to one sample, sequenced in a study of cytomegalovirus exposure and HLA in healthy donors. The study ran its PCR with 60 Vbeta and 13 Jbeta primers. TCRdb keeps only in-frame clones here, not all; method: immunoSEQ multiplex PCR. The sample lists fewer than 200,000 clones, about 80% occurring once. Sequenced: PBMCs. The receptors stem from a woman aged 45-59 years in good health and CMV-seropositive.

The V call is TRBV10-3, the J call TRBJ1-2; D gene unclear. Looked up from germline, CDR1 is ENHRY and CDR2 is SYGVKD. Trimming cost V 0 bases and J 2 bases, with 10 bases left between them. The CDR3 sequence is 15 residues long. CDR3 in DNA: TGTGCCATCAGTGAGTCGATGTTGGAGAACTATGGCTACACCTTC. Amino acids: CAISESMLENYGYTF.

This chain joins TRBV19 and TRBJ1-5; 9 bases match TRBD1. The V and J ends lost 8 bases and 4 bases, in that order; junction bases with no gene match: 3. The CDR3 contains 13 residues. Germline loops: CDR1 LNHDA, CDR2 SQIVND (reference sequence). The CDR3 sequence: CASSGTGNQPQHF. CDR3 nucleotides: TGTGCCAGTTCCGGGACAGGGAATCAGCCCCAGCATTTT.

The chain employs TRBV5-1 and TRBJ2-3; D uncertain. Germline V gene sequence: CDR1 SGHRS, CDR2 YFSETQ. V lost 1 base to trimming and J lost 1 base, with 4 bases between them. CDR3 length: 13 amino acids. The CDR3 loop reads CASSLIGTDTQYF. CDR3 in DNA: TGCGCCAGCAGCTTGATCGGCACAGATACGCAGTATTTT.

In nucleotides, the CDR3 is TGTGCCTCCGATTGGGGGGGGGCCCTGGCGACGCAGTATTTT. This sequence encodes CASDWGGALATQYF. This sequence joins TRBV30 and TRBJ2-3, with a tentative D call TRBD2 (7 bases). Trimming pared 7 bases from V and 9 bases from J, leaving 23 bases between. The CDR3 is made up of 14 amino acids. The germline CDR1 and CDR2 sequences are GTSNPN and SVGIG (reference sequence).

This clone was counted between two and nine times. V gene TRBV4-1 combines with J gene TRBJ1-4; a weak D match, TRBD1 (6 bases). V was shortened by 0 bases and J by 5 bases, with 10 bases between the two germline ends. The CDR3 runs 15 residues. Germline assignment: CDR1 MGHRA and CDR2 YSYEKL. The CDR3 DNA reads as TGCGCCAGCAGCCAAGACTGGACAGAAAATGAAAAACTGTTTTTT. Its protein product is CASSQDWTENEKLFF.

The chain recombines TRBV5-4 with TRBJ2-1, with D possibly matching TRBD1 (6 bases). The CDR3 has 13 amino acids. V was trimmed by 5 bases and J by 6 bases, leaving 12 bases between them. Germline V gene lookup returns CDR1 SGHNT and CDR2 YYREEE (reference sequence). DNA of the CDR3: TGTGCCAGCAGTTCCGGGACAACCAATGAGCAGTTCTTC. This codes for CASSSGTTNEQFF.

J is TRBJ2-5 and V is TRBV11-1, with a tentative D call TRBD1 (6 bases). The ends were cut back, 5 bases at V and 4 bases at J, with 14 bases in the middle. Germline loops: CDR1 SGHAT, CDR2 FQDESV (reference sequence). The CDR3 spans 14 residues. The CDR3 here is CASSRGTYGETQYF. The CDR3 DNA reads as TGTGCCAGCAGCCGAGGGACATACGGAGAGACCCAGTACTTC.

This clone has more than one count but fewer than ten. The genes are TRBV7-5 and TRBJ1-5; the table's D gene call, TRBD1, was not cross checked with the DNA. TRBV7-5 is given as a pseudogene. This CDR3 has 19 residues. The CDR3 nucleotides are TGTGCCAGAAGCTTTTCCAGGACAGGGCGATCTTATAGCAATCAGCCCCAGCATTTT. It is translated as CARSFSRTGRSYSNQPQHF.

The rearrangement joins TRBV2 to TRBJ1-2; a weak D match, TRBD1 (6 bases). Trimming removed 4 bases from V and 7 bases from J, with 22 bases in between. The CDR3 covers 16 residues. Germline CDR1 SNHLY, CDR2 FYNNEI. This chain's CDR3 is CASSAMLSRDNPGYTF. CDR3 nucleotide sequence: TGTGCCAGCAGTGCCATGCTTAGTCGGGACAACCCTGGCTACACCTTC.

The rearrangement joins TRBV11-2 to TRBJ2-1, with D maybe TRBD2 (5 bases). V lost 5 bases and J lost 0, with 11 bases in between. Germline V gene lookup returns CDR1 SGHAT and CDR2 FQNNGV. The CDR3 consists of 15 residues. The CDR3 DNA follows: TGTGCCAGCAGCAAGGACTTGCGCTCCTACAATGAGCAGTTCTTC. It translates to CASSKDLRSYNEQFF. Together with reference TRBV11-2 and TRBJ2-1, the CDR3 gives the full variable domain: EAGVAQSPRYKIIEKRQSVAFWCNPISGHATLYWYQQILGQGPKLLIQFQNNGVVDDSQLPKDRFSAERLKGVDSTLKIQPAKLEDSAVYLCASSKDLRSYNEQFFGPGTRLTVL.

The count of this clone is one. J is TRBJ2-1 and V is TRBV25-1, with D maybe TRBD2 (5 bases). The CDR3 runs to 14 residues. Germline V gene lookup returns CDR1 MGHDK and CDR2 SYGVNS. V lost 6 bases and J 9 bases, leaving 18 bases between the germline ends. The CDR3 here is CASRDLPYNGEQFF. DNA for the CDR3: TGTGCCAGCAGGGACTTACCCTACAATGGTGAGCAGTTCTTC.

V is TRBV28 and J is TRBJ2-7; 11 bases are a match to TRBD1. The CDR3 is made up of 14 amino acids. The V segment lost 3 bases and the J segment 7 bases; nucleotides outside the gene matches: 5. CDR1 MDHEN and CDR2 SYDVKM come from the germline V gene. The CDR3, as DNA: TGTGCCAGCAGTTTTGGACAGGGGGCGCGGGAGCAGTACTTC. Translation: CASSFGQGAREQYF.

The chain combines TRBV13 with TRBJ1-2; 10 bases match TRBD1. The CDR3 covers 15 residues. Germline CDR1 and CDR2: PRHDT and FYEKMQ (reference sequence). The V segment lost 4 bases and the J segment 8 bases; nucleotides outside the gene matches: 10. CDR3 amino acids: CASSSGTGEAYGYTF. The CDR3 DNA is TGTGCCAGCAGCTCTGGGACAGGGGAGGCCTACGGCTACACCTTC. The entire variable domain, with the rest obtained from reference TRBV13 and TRBJ1-2, is as follows: AAGVIQSPRHLIKEKRETATLKCYPIPRHDTVYWYQQGPGQDPQFLISFYEKMQSDKGSIPDRFSAQQFSDYHSELNMSSLELGDSALYFCASSSGTGEAYGYTFGSGTRLTVV.

This clone was counted once. The J gene is TRBJ2-7, the V gene TRBV28; 7 nucleotides line up with TRBD2. V lost 6 bases and J lost 6; bases outside the gene matches: 8. Germline CDR1 is MDHEN and CDR2 is SYDVKM. The CDR3 sequence is 13 residues long. DNA for the CDR3: TGTGCCAGCAGCGTGGGAGGGAGTGGCGAGCAGTACTTC. It encodes CASSVGGSGEQYF.

V is TRBV6-6 and J is TRBJ1-3, with 7 nucleotides matching TRBD1. Per germline, CDR1 MNHNY and CDR2 SVGAGI (reference sequence). This CDR3 spans 13 amino acids. J was trimmed by 2 bases and V by 11 bases; bases with no gene match: 6. CDR3 sequence: CAGTGVPGNTIYF. The CDR3 DNA is TGTGCCGGAACAGGGGTTCCTGGAAACACCATATATTTT.

CDR3 sequence: CASSIPRNSPLHF. DNA for the CDR3: TGTGCCAGTAGTATCCCCAGAAATTCACCCCTCCACTTT. The rearrangement uses TRBV19 and TRBJ1-6; D gene ambiguous. Germline lookup yields CDR1 LNHDA and CDR2 SQIVND (reference sequence). V was trimmed by 3 bases and J by 7 bases, leaving 7 bases between them. The CDR3 is 13 amino acids.

The genes are TRBV16 and TRBJ1-3, with D possibly being TRBD1 (5 bases). Germline V lookup: CDR1 KGHSY, CDR2 FQNENV. The germline V and J ends were trimmed by 10 bases and 8 bases, with 15 bases remaining between them. This CDR3 region has 12 residues. The CDR3 here is CANLDSAYTIYF. The CDR3 nucleotides read TGTGCCAACCTTGACAGTGCGTACACCATATATTTT.

This chain connects TRBV2 to TRBJ2-2, with D possibly being TRBD2 (7 bases). V gave up 4 bases and J gave up 4 bases, with 13 bases separating them. Germline lookup yields CDR1 SNHLY and CDR2 FYNNEI. This CDR3 comprises 15 residues. This chain's CDR3 is CASSAGGAGTGELFF. In nucleotides, the CDR3 is TGTGCCAGCAGTGCTGGGGGGGCGGGCACCGGGGAGCTGTTTTTT.

CDR3 protein: CASRGQGDSPLHF. The CDR3 bases are TGTGCCAGCAGGGGACAGGGAGATTCACCCCTCCACTTT. The chain links TRBV2 to TRBJ1-6; 9 bases map to TRBD1. Trimming at V came to 6 bases and at J to 8 bases, leaving 2 bases not matched to a gene. Per the germline V gene, CDR1 is SNHLY and CDR2 is FYNNEI. The length of the CDR3 is 13 residues.

The chain couples TRBV5-6 to TRBJ2-5; D not certain. The end of the DNA is better explained by TRBJ2-7, so the J call may be wrong. This CDR3 spans 16 amino acids. Per the germline V gene, CDR1 is SGHDT and CDR2 is YYEEEE. The CDR3 sequence is CASSFYSMLGAYEQYF. CDR3 nucleotide sequence: TGTGCCAGCAGCTTCTACTCGATGCTGGGCGCCTACGAGCAGTACTTC.

This chain joins TRBV7-9 and TRBJ1-2, with unresolved D. The CDR3 loop spans 14 amino acids. CDR1 is SEHNR and CDR2 is FQNEAQ in the germline V gene (reference sequence). Trimming left V 1 base short and J 9 bases short, with 15 bases between. The chain's CDR3 is CASSLEVTPGSYTF. The CDR3 DNA sequence: TGTGCCAGCAGCTTAGAGGTCACGCCGGGGAGCTACACCTTC.